These 29 T cell receptor beta chains were sequenced from one sample in a study of T cells in Graves' hyperthyroidism and ophthalmopathy. The TCR beta CDR3 regions underwent amplification using RNA transcripts as the source. Initially, a first-round RT-PCR of the TCR CDR3 employed the HTBI primer set. TCRdb re-analysed the multiplex PCR reads in MiXCR, keeping a single row per CDR3 protein. This sample has around 580,000 distinct CDR3 sequences, with roughly a sixth found just once. Sequencing used blood. Receptors were obtained from a woman aged 18 to 35 with Graves' hyperthyroidism.

This clonotype was counted only a few times. The V gene is TRBV20-1, the J gene TRBJ1-5; tentatively, D is TRBD1 (6 bases). The germline V and J ends were trimmed by 5 bases and 4 bases, with 9 bases remaining between them. CDR1 is DFQATT, CDR2 SNEGSKA, per germline (reference sequence). CDR3 size: 12 residues. The CDR3 is CSAQQGNQPQHF. In DNA form, the CDR3 reads TGCAGTGCTCAACAGGGAAATCAGCCCCAGCATTTT.

The sample holds many counts of this clonotype. The chain has TRBV6-1 and TRBJ2-3; D ambiguous. The CDR3 contains 12 residues. The germline gives CDR1 MNHNS, CDR2 SASEGT. V was shortened by 8 bases and J by 4 bases, with 10 bases between the two germline ends. The CDR3, as DNA: TGTGCCAGCGGGCAGGTTCCAGATACGCAGTATTTT. Translation gives CASGQVPDTQYF.

This clonotype was seen ten or more times. The V and J genes are TRBV28 and TRBJ1-4; tentatively, D is TRBD1 (5 bases). V lost 10 bases, J lost 0 bases, and 15 bases lay in between. The CDR3 sequence is 15 residues long. The germline V gene has CDR1 MDHEN and CDR2 SYDVKM. The CDR3 is CATLQWGATNEKLFF. CDR3 DNA sequence: TGTGCCACCCTCCAATGGGGGGCAACTAATGAAAAACTGTTTTTT.

The rearrangement uses TRBV7-9 and TRBJ2-5, with D perhaps TRBD2 (5 bases). The V end was cut by 1 base, the J end by 0 bases, with 9 bases between. This CDR3 has 15 residues. Germline CDR1 SEHNR, CDR2 FQNEAQ (reference sequence). The CDR3 sequence: CASSLGTGYQETQYF. The CDR3, as DNA: TGTGCCAGCAGCTTAGGGACGGGATACCAAGAGACCCAGTACTTC. Filled out from reference TRBV7-9 and TRBJ2-5, the complete variable domain reads DTGVSQNPRHKITKRGQNVTFRCDPISEHNRLYWYRQTLGQGPEFLTYFQNEAQLEKSRLLSDRFSAERPKGSFSTLEIQRTEQGDSAMYLCASSLGTGYQETQYFGPGTRLLVL.

At least ten counts were recorded for this clonotype. V usage is TRBV12-3 or TRBV12-4 and J usage is TRBJ1-5; D call uncertain. The CDR3 loop spans 14 amino acids. With 2 bases removed from V and 6 bases from J, the gap between germline ends came to 11 bases. The CDR3 sequence: CASSLRATTQPQHF. The DNA of the CDR3 is TGTGCCAGCAGTTTAAGGGCTACTACTCAGCCCCAGCATTTT.

This chain connects TRBV5-1 to TRBJ2-2; D uncertain. The CDR3 covers 16 residues. The germline V gene encodes CDR1 SGHRS and CDR2 YFSETQ. Trimming shortened V by 4 bases and J by 0 bases, and 13 bases separated the two germline ends. CDR3 coding DNA: TGCGCCAGCAGCCCGGGTCAGTCACCGAACACCGGGGAGCTGTTTTTT. Amino acid sequence: CASSPGQSPNTGELFF.

This clonotype has ten or more counts. The V gene is TRBV5-1, the J gene TRBJ2-3; 11 nucleotides align to TRBD2. The ends lost 2 bases at V and 2 bases at J; junction bases unmatched: 1. The CDR3 covers 15 residues. Germline-derived CDR1 and CDR2 are SGHRS and YFSETQ. This CDR3 is CASSFSGRATDTQYF. In nucleotides, the CDR3 is TGCGCCAGCAGCTTTAGCGGGAGGGCCACAGATACGCAGTATTTT.

The CDR3 is CATSRERPGETQYF. In nucleotides, the CDR3 is TGTGCCACCAGCAGAGAACGACCTGGAGAGACCCAGTACTTC. This rearrangement joins TRBV15 to TRBJ2-5; D uncertain. This CDR3 spans 14 amino acids. Trimming stripped 0 bases from V and 4 bases from J, with 9 bases between. Germline values: CDR1 LNHNV, CDR2 YYDKDF (reference sequence).

This rearrangement joins TRBV6-5 to TRBJ1-3; D remains unclear. There are 15 residues in the CDR3. In germline, CDR1 is MNHEY, CDR2 SVGAGI. Between the trimmed V and J ends, which lost 0 bases and 4 bases, there was a span of 10 bases. CDR3 protein: CASSYSGGSGNTIYF. In DNA form, the CDR3 reads TGTGCCAGCAGTTACTCGGGAGGATCAGGAAACACCATATATTTT.

Only a few counts were recorded for this clonotype. V and J are TRBV20-1 and TRBJ1-2; weak D call: TRBD1 (5 bases). CDR1 and CDR2 (germline): DFQATT, SNEGSKA (reference sequence). This CDR3 is 13 amino acids long. The V gene lost 6 bases and the J gene lost 4 bases, with 15 bases spanning the gap. CDR3 loop: CSATPGAGYGYTF. The CDR3 nucleotides read TGCAGTGCGACCCCCGGGGCCGGCTATGGCTACACCTTC.

This clonotype was recorded at least ten times. This chain uses TRBV18 with TRBJ2-1, with 10 bases aligning to TRBD2. Losses at the gene ends were 3 bases for V and 2 bases for J; bases not matched to a gene: 7. This CDR3 region has 17 residues. CDR1 KGHSH and CDR2 LQKENI come from the germline V gene. The CDR3: CASSPLISGRAYNEQFF. Written as DNA, the CDR3 is TGTGCCAGCTCACCCTTAATCAGCGGGAGGGCCTACAATGAGCAGTTCTTC.

The chain has TRBV30 and TRBJ1-2; possible D gene TRBD1, 6 bases. V lost 8 bases, J lost 4 bases, and 14 bases lay in between. The germline CDR1 and CDR2 sequences are GTSNPN and SVGIG (reference sequence). The CDR3 consists of 12 residues. The DNA for the CDR3 is TGTGCCCGGAAGCAGGGGAGCTATGGCTACACCTTC. It yields the protein CARKQGSYGYTF.

This clonotype was found many times. The V call is TRBV7-9, the J call TRBJ2-5; D tentatively reads TRBD1 or TRBD2 (5 bases each). The germline CDR1 and CDR2 sequences are SEHNR and FQNEAQ (reference sequence). This CDR3 comprises 11 residues. V lost 6 bases and J lost 3, with 5 bases in between. CDR3 loop: CASRGEETQYF. The DNA for the CDR3 is TGTGCCAGCAGGGGGGAAGAGACCCAGTACTTC.

The J gene is TRBJ1-4, the V gene TRBV19; no clear D. The CDR3 length is 15 residues. The germline V gene encodes CDR1 LNHDA and CDR2 SQIVND (reference sequence). With 3 bases removed from V and 0 bases from J, the gap between germline ends came to 8 bases. This CDR3 is CASSILTATNEKLFF. The CDR3 region has the DNA TGTGCCAGTAGTATCTTAACAGCAACTAATGAAAAACTGTTTTTT.

In DNA form, the CDR3 reads TGTGCCAGCAGCCTACATGGGGGGGCGGTGCCGAACACCGGGGAGCTGTTTTTT. Its translation is CASSLHGGAVPNTGELFF. V usage is TRBV7-9 and J usage is TRBJ2-2; possibly TRBD2 for D (7 bases). Germline CDR1 reads SEHNR; CDR2 reads FQNEAQ (reference sequence). CDR3 size: 18 residues. Trimming cost V 5 bases and J 0 bases, with 19 bases left between them.

This clonotype has a count of ten or more. This CDR3 is CASMGLKTYEQYF. For the CDR3, the DNA is TGTGCCAGCATGGGTTTAAAGACCTACGAGCAGTACTTC. The J gene is TRBJ2-7, the V gene TRBV28; D call uncertain. Germline lookup yields CDR1 MDHEN and CDR2 SYDVKM. The CDR3 consists of 13 residues. V was trimmed by 7 bases and J by 2 bases, leaving 12 bases between them. Filled out from reference TRBV28 and TRBJ2-7, the complete variable domain reads DVKVTQSSRYLVKRTGEKVFLECVQDMDHENMFWYRQDPGLGLRLIYFSYDVKMKEKGDIPEGYSVSREKKERFSLILESASTNQTSMYLCASMGLKTYEQYFGPGTRLTVT.

V is TRBV28 and J is TRBJ2-7; possibly TRBD1 or TRBD2 for D (5 bases each). V lost 4 bases to trimming and J lost 2 bases, with 15 bases between them. CDR1 is MDHEN and CDR2 is SYDVKM in the germline V gene. There are 15 residues in the CDR3. The DNA for the CDR3 is TGTGCCAGCAGTTCCCCCCGGGACCGCCCCTACGAGCAGTACTTC. Translating gives CASSSPRDRPYEQYF.

This clonotype was observed many times. The chain uses TRBV27 and TRBJ2-4, with TRBD2 identical over 11 bases. V shed 5 bases and J 9 bases; nucleotides not matched to a gene: 6. The CDR3 is made up of 14 amino acids. Germline values: CDR1 MNHEY, CDR2 SMNVEV (reference sequence). For the CDR3, the DNA is TGTGCCAGCAGTAATAGCGGGAGGGCCGGCATTCAGTACTTC. Translating gives CASSNSGRAGIQYF.

The sample holds many counts of this clonotype. V is TRBV12-5 and J is TRBJ1-1; D gene ambiguous. The V end lost 7 bases, the J end lost 2 bases, and 11 bases lay between the germline ends. Germline V CDR1 and CDR2: LGHNT, FRNRAP. The CDR3 has 13 amino acids. The CDR3 loop is CASEDGVNTEAFF. The CDR3 coding sequence is TGTGCTAGTGAGGATGGGGTTAACACTGAAGCTTTCTTT.

In this sample, this clonotype turned up a few times. The V call is TRBV5-1, the J call TRBJ2-1; no firm D call. This CDR3 has 13 residues. Germline V gives CDR1 SGHRS, CDR2 YFSETQ. The germline V and J ends were trimmed by 0 bases and 9 bases, with 10 bases remaining between them. In DNA, the CDR3 is TGCGCCAGCAGCTTGGCCGTGGAGATTGAGCAGTTCTTC. Its translation: CASSLAVEIEQFF.

This clonotype came up many times. J is TRBJ2-7 and V is TRBV20-1; D is uncertain. The CDR3 loop spans 14 amino acids. Germline CDR1 DFQATT, CDR2 SNEGSKA (reference sequence). Trimming shortened V by 6 bases and J by 2 bases, and 17 bases separated the two germline ends. Here the CDR3 reads CSAIGHRGPYEQYF. CDR3 coding DNA: TGCAGTGCCATAGGCCACCGCGGCCCCTACGAGCAGTACTTC.

This clonotype showed up many times. The CDR3 sequence is CASSPRQVQETQYF. CDR3 in DNA: TGTGCCAGCAGCCCTAGACAGGTCCAAGAGACCCAGTACTTC. This chain links TRBV27 with TRBJ2-5; a weak D match, TRBD1 (6 bases). Germline CDR1 MNHEY, CDR2 SMNVEV (reference sequence). Trimming removed 6 bases from V and 1 base from J, with 12 bases in between. The CDR3 runs to 14 residues.

This chain uses TRBV3-1 with TRBJ2-3; 9 nucleotides agree with TRBD1. Germline assignment: CDR1 LGHDT and CDR2 YNNKEL (reference sequence). Trimming at V came to 4 bases and at J to 5 bases, leaving 7 bases not matched to a gene. The CDR3 sequence is 15 residues long. The CDR3 bases are TGTGCCAGCAGCCCAAGGACAGGGGAGGGAGATACGCAGTATTTT. Translating it yields CASSPRTGEGDTQYF.

The sample holds many counts of this clonotype. V is TRBV20-1 and J is TRBJ2-7; TRBD2 agrees at 7 bases. Trimming at V came to 3 bases and at J to 6 bases, leaving 8 bases not matched to a gene. The CDR3 covers 13 residues. Germline CDR1 is DFQATT and CDR2 is SNEGSKA (reference sequence). The CDR3 reads CSARTSWVGEQYF. CDR3 DNA: TGCAGTGCTAGGACTAGCTGGGTGGGCGAGCAGTACTTC.

The chain has TRBV9 and TRBJ2-3, with D possibly TRBD1 on 5 matching bases. The length of the CDR3 is 16 residues. The ends were cut back, 0 bases at V and 3 bases at J, with 14 bases in the middle. From germline, CDR1 is SGDLS and CDR2 YYNGEE. The CDR3 protein is CASSVEGAIGTDTQYF. CDR3 nucleotide sequence: TGTGCCAGCAGCGTAGAAGGGGCCATTGGGACAGATACGCAGTATTTT.

This clonotype was counted between two and nine times. V and J are TRBV12-3 or TRBV12-4 and TRBJ2-4; 8 bases align to TRBD1. J lost 5 bases, V lost 5 bases, and 5 bases had no gene match. This CDR3 spans 14 amino acids. CDR3 region: CASSLKGQENIQYF. CDR3 bases: TGTGCCAGCAGTCTAAAGGGACAGGAAAACATTCAGTACTTC.

This clonotype was seen at least ten times. The chain employs TRBV27 and TRBJ1-1; 7 bases map to TRBD1. CDR1 and CDR2 from the germline V gene are MNHEY and SMNVEV (reference sequence). V shed 5 bases and J 4 bases; nucleotides not matched to a gene: 4. The CDR3 length is 13 residues. The chain's CDR3 is CASSLGTVTEAFF. The CDR3 bases are TGTGCCAGCAGTCTCGGGACAGTCACTGAAGCTTTCTTT.

This clonotype has ten or more counts. This sequence joins TRBV2 and TRBJ1-2; D not certain. Germline CDR1 SNHLY, CDR2 FYNNEI. CDR3 length equals 12 residues. V was pared by 7 bases and J by 4 bases, with 10 bases between. CDR3 bases: TGTGCCAGCACTTCGGCAGTCTATGGCTACACCTTC. This translates into CASTSAVYGYTF. The whole variable domain, remainder taken from reference TRBV2 and TRBJ1-2, is EPEVTQTPSHQVTQMGQEVILRCVPISNHLYFYWYRQILGQKVEFLVSFYNNEISEKSEIFDDQFSVERPDGSNFTLKIRSTKLEDSAMYFCASTSAVYGYTFGSGTRLTVV.

The chain links TRBV15 to TRBJ1-3, with D unclear. The CDR3 length is 15 residues. The germline gives CDR1 LNHNV, CDR2 YYDKDF (reference sequence). With 0 bases removed from V and 1 base from J, the gap between germline ends came to 7 bases. This chain's CDR3 is CATSRDMPSGNTIYF. The DNA for the CDR3 is TGTGCCACCAGCAGAGATATGCCGTCTGGAAACACCATATATTTT.